A selection of T cell receptor beta chains follows, all from one sample in a study of CD8+ T cells in alopecia areata. Data came from immunoSEQ multiplex PCR; TCRdb stores just in-frame clones and leaves some out. The table records about 160,000 clones, about three fifths of them present only once. The sample here was CD4+ T cells sorted from blood, taken at week 4, from a patient treated with tofacitinib. Receptor source: a human donor with alopecia areata. Each CDR3 is given with its conserved first and last residue. Fields, in order: J gene, D gene, clone size, V gene, CDR3 DNA, CDR3 protein. The D gene is left open where the match is weak. Some rows have no size entry. The others give once, few or many, or a class for an expanded clone.

j_gene: TRBJ1-2; d_gene: -; abundance: -; v_gene: TRBV29-1; CDR3nt: TGCAGCGTTGGTAGGACAGTCACCATGAAAGGCTACACCTTC; CDR3aa: CSVGRTVTMKGYTF
j_gene: TRBJ1-1; d_gene: TRBD1; abundance: few; v_gene: TRBV7-9; CDR3nt: TGTGCCAGCAGCCCGGACAGGGGTTTCACTGAAGCTTTCTTT; CDR3aa: CASSPDRGFTEAFF
j_gene: TRBJ2-7; d_gene: TRBD1; abundance: -; v_gene: TRBV29-1; CDR3nt: TGCAGCGTGCTGGGACAGGGGGCGGGAGAGCAGTACTTC; CDR3aa: CSVLGQGAGEQYF
j_gene: TRBJ1-5; d_gene: TRBD1; abundance: -; v_gene: TRBV6-1; CDR3nt: TGTGCCAGCAGGTTGACAGGGACCCAGCATTTT; CDR3aa: CASRLTGTQHF
j_gene: TRBJ2-1; d_gene: -; abundance: few; v_gene: TRBV10-3; CDR3nt: TGTGCCATCAGTGACAGGGGCGATGAGCAGTTCTTC; CDR3aa: CAISDRGDEQFF
j_gene: TRBJ1-2; d_gene: TRBD1; abundance: -; v_gene: TRBV29-1; CDR3nt: TGCAGCGTCCAACAGGGGTTGAACTATGGCTACACCTTC; CDR3aa: CSVQQGLNYGYTF
j_gene: TRBJ2-1; d_gene: TRBD2; abundance: -; v_gene: TRBV15; CDR3nt: TGTGCCACCAGCAGCTCTCTAGCGGACTACAATGAGCAGTTCTTC; CDR3aa: CATSSSLADYNEQFF
j_gene: TRBJ1-2; d_gene: -; abundance: -; v_gene: TRBV27; CDR3nt: TGTGCCAGCAGGGTGGACGGAGGTGGCTACACCTTC; CDR3aa: CASRVDGGGYTF
j_gene: TRBJ2-7; d_gene: -; abundance: -; v_gene: TRBV30; CDR3nt: TGTGCCTGGAGCCTCAGATGGGATAACGAGCAGTACTTC; CDR3aa: CAWSLRWDNEQYF
j_gene: TRBJ1-1; d_gene: -; abundance: -; v_gene: TRBV6-5; CDR3nt: TGTGCCAGCAGTTACTCGGGGGGGCAAGCTTTCTTT; CDR3aa: CASSYSGGQAFF
j_gene: TRBJ2-2; d_gene: -; abundance: once; v_gene: TRBV29-1; CDR3nt: TGCAGCGTTGACAGGGGTGGGAACACCGGGGAGCTGTTTTTT; CDR3aa: CSVDRGGNTGELFF
j_gene: TRBJ1-2; d_gene: -; abundance: -; v_gene: TRBV7-2; CDR3nt: TGTGCCAGCAGCTCGGACTCTACAGACTATGGCTACACCTTC; CDR3aa: CASSSDSTDYGYTF
j_gene: TRBJ2-2; d_gene: -; abundance: -; v_gene: TRBV2; CDR3nt: TGTGCCAGCAGTGAAATGCTTCCCGGGGAGCTGTTTTTT; CDR3aa: CASSEMLPGELFF
j_gene: TRBJ2-7; d_gene: TRBD2; abundance: -; v_gene: TRBV10-3; CDR3nt: TGTGCCATCAGTGAGTCGGCTAGCGGGGGATACGAGCAGTACTTC; CDR3aa: CAISESASGGYEQYF
j_gene: TRBJ1-2; d_gene: TRBD1; abundance: -; v_gene: TRBV5-1; CDR3nt: TGCGCCAGCAGCCTTCAACACGGGACAGGGGGGAATGGCTACACCTTC; CDR3aa: CASSLQHGTGGNGYTF
j_gene: TRBJ2-5; d_gene: -; abundance: once; v_gene: TRBV30; CDR3nt: TGTGCCTGGAGCCCCCTCGAGACCCAGTACTTC; CDR3aa: CAWSPLETQYF
j_gene: TRBJ2-5; d_gene: -; abundance: -; v_gene: TRBV30; CDR3nt: TGTGCCTGGAGTGTGGGGATGGGGGAGACCCAGTACTTC; CDR3aa: CAWSVGMGETQYF
j_gene: TRBJ1-2; d_gene: TRBD1; abundance: -; v_gene: TRBV2; CDR3nt: TGTGCCAGCAGACCCGGGACAGGTCATGTTGGCTACACCTTC; CDR3aa: CASRPGTGHVGYTF
j_gene: TRBJ1-2; d_gene: -; abundance: -; v_gene: TRBV29-1; CDR3nt: TGCAGCGTTGTTCCCCGACGGACAAACGACTATGGCTACACCTTC; CDR3aa: CSVVPRRTNDYGYTF
j_gene: TRBJ1-2; d_gene: -; abundance: -; v_gene: TRBV29-1; CDR3nt: TGCAGCGTTGAAACAGGGAACTATGGCTACACCTTC; CDR3aa: CSVETGNYGYTF
j_gene: TRBJ2-7; d_gene: -; abundance: -; v_gene: TRBV5-6; CDR3nt: TGTGCCAGCAGCACCAGGGGCCTCCCCTACGAGCAGTACTTC; CDR3aa: CASSTRGLPYEQYF
j_gene: TRBJ2-2; d_gene: TRBD1; abundance: few; v_gene: TRBV7-2; CDR3nt: TGTGCCAGCAGCAAGAACAGGGGTCCCGGGGAGCTGTTTTTT; CDR3aa: CASSKNRGPGELFF
j_gene: TRBJ2-2; d_gene: -; abundance: few; v_gene: TRBV29-1; CDR3nt: TGCAGCGTTGAGGGGCCAAAGAACACCGGGGAGCTGTTTTTT; CDR3aa: CSVEGPKNTGELFF
j_gene: TRBJ1-5; d_gene: TRBD1; abundance: -; v_gene: TRBV4-2; CDR3nt: TGTGCCAGCAGCCAAGATCCATGGACAGGAGTCAATCAGCCCCAGCATTTT; CDR3aa: CASSQDPWTGVNQPQHF
j_gene: TRBJ1-2; d_gene: TRBD1; abundance: -; v_gene: TRBV6-5; CDR3nt: TGTGCCAGCAGGGACAGGGGCTATGGCTACACCTTC; CDR3aa: CASRDRGYGYTF
j_gene: TRBJ1-3; d_gene: -; abundance: -; v_gene: TRBV7-2; CDR3nt: TGTGCCAGCAGCTTAGCGCTGTTCGGGCCGTCTGGAAACACCATATATTTT; CDR3aa: CASSLALFGPSGNTIYF
j_gene: TRBJ2-7; d_gene: -; abundance: -; v_gene: TRBV30; CDR3nt: TGTGCCTGGAGTAGGGTATCCTACGAGCAGTACTTC; CDR3aa: CAWSRVSYEQYF
j_gene: TRBJ1-6; d_gene: -; abundance: -; v_gene: TRBV9; CDR3nt: TGTGCCAGCAGCTCCGATAATTCACCCCTCCACTTT; CDR3aa: CASSSDNSPLHF
j_gene: TRBJ1-2; d_gene: -; abundance: few; v_gene: TRBV2; CDR3nt: TGTGCCAGCAACGGGAACCCGGCTGGTGGCTACACCTTC; CDR3aa: CASNGNPAGGYTF
j_gene: TRBJ2-5; d_gene: TRBD2; abundance: -; v_gene: TRBV5-4; CDR3nt: TGTGCCAGCAGCTCTAGGACTAGCGTGGAGACCCAGTACTTC; CDR3aa: CASSSRTSVETQYF
j_gene: TRBJ2-5; d_gene: -; abundance: -; v_gene: TRBV4-3; CDR3nt: TGCGCCAGCAGCCAAGATTGGGGGGACCGGGAGACCCAGTACTTC; CDR3aa: CASSQDWGDRETQYF
j_gene: TRBJ2-5; d_gene: -; abundance: -; v_gene: TRBV18; CDR3nt: TGTGCCAGCTCACCACCAACCCAGTACCAAGAGACCCAGTACTTC; CDR3aa: CASSPPTQYQETQYF
j_gene: TRBJ2-2; d_gene: TRBD2; abundance: -; v_gene: TRBV11-3; CDR3nt: TGTGCCAGCAGCTTGTACACGGGGGGAAACACCGGGGAGCTGTTTTTT; CDR3aa: CASSLYTGGNTGELFF
j_gene: TRBJ1-1; d_gene: TRBD1; abundance: -; v_gene: TRBV29-1; CDR3nt: TGCAGCGTCGACGGACAGGGCACGGACACTGAAGCTTTCTTT; CDR3aa: CSVDGQGTDTEAFF
j_gene: TRBJ2-5; d_gene: TRBD1; abundance: few; v_gene: TRBV29-1; CDR3nt: TGCAGCGCGGGGACAGGGGCGTTCCAAGAGACCCAGTACTTC; CDR3aa: CSAGTGAFQETQYF
j_gene: TRBJ1-1; d_gene: -; abundance: few; v_gene: TRBV27; CDR3nt: TGTGCCAGCAGCCCCTCCCGGGGGGCAGTTTCTTCAGCTTTCTTT; CDR3aa: CASSPSRGAVSSAFF
j_gene: TRBJ2-5; d_gene: TRBD1; abundance: once; v_gene: TRBV7-9; CDR3nt: TGTGCCAGCAGCTTAGAGGACAGGGGCCAAGAGACCCAGTACTTC; CDR3aa: CASSLEDRGQETQYF
j_gene: TRBJ1-2; d_gene: TRBD1; abundance: -; v_gene: TRBV10-3; CDR3nt: TGTGCCATCAGCGCTGGGACAGGAGTAGAAGGCTACACCTTC; CDR3aa: CAISAGTGVEGYTF
j_gene: TRBJ2-5; d_gene: -; abundance: -; v_gene: TRBV19; CDR3nt: TGTGCCAGTAGTATGGATGACCAGTACTTC; CDR3aa: CASSMDDQYF
j_gene: TRBJ1-5; d_gene: -; abundance: -; v_gene: TRBV30; CDR3nt: TGTGCCTGGAGTGGGGTCTGGGGGAGCAATCAGCCCCAGCATTTT; CDR3aa: CAWSGVWGSNQPQHF
j_gene: TRBJ1-1; d_gene: -; abundance: -; v_gene: TRBV29-1; CDR3nt: TGCAGCGTTGAACTGGGGACCTGGAACACTGAAGCTTTCTTT; CDR3aa: CSVELGTWNTEAFF
j_gene: TRBJ2-3; d_gene: -; abundance: few; v_gene: TRBV11-2; CDR3nt: TGTGCCAGCAGCGCGCAGCTTAGTAGCGCAGATACGCAGTATTTT; CDR3aa: CASSAQLSSADTQYF
j_gene: TRBJ2-2; d_gene: -; abundance: -; v_gene: TRBV30; CDR3nt: TGTGCCTGGAGAAGGACTGCCCCCGCGGAGCTGTTTTTT; CDR3aa: CAWRRTAPAELFF
j_gene: TRBJ2-5; d_gene: TRBD2; abundance: -; v_gene: TRBV25-1; CDR3nt: TGTGCCAGCAGTGAGCTTACTAGCGGGGAGATCCAAGAGACCCAGTACTTC; CDR3aa: CASSELTSGEIQETQYF
j_gene: TRBJ2-7; d_gene: TRBD2; abundance: -; v_gene: TRBV4-3; CDR3nt: TGCGCCAGCAGCCAAGGCGTATGGGAGGGGAGCGAGCAGTACTTC; CDR3aa: CASSQGVWEGSEQYF
j_gene: TRBJ1-2; d_gene: -; abundance: -; v_gene: TRBV15; CDR3nt: TGTGCCACCAGCAGTGACCCTTATGGCTACACCTTC; CDR3aa: CATSSDPYGYTF
j_gene: TRBJ1-2; d_gene: TRBD1; abundance: -; v_gene: TRBV30; CDR3nt: TGTGCCTGGAGACTAGGGACAGGCTATGGCTACACCTTC; CDR3aa: CAWRLGTGYGYTF
j_gene: TRBJ1-6; d_gene: -; abundance: few; v_gene: TRBV30; CDR3nt: TGTGCCTGGAATTTTCCCGACTTCAATTCACCCCTCCACTTT; CDR3aa: CAWNFPDFNSPLHF
j_gene: TRBJ1-4; d_gene: TRBD1; abundance: -; v_gene: TRBV7-6; CDR3nt: TGTGCCAGCAGCATGACAGGGGCGGCTAATGAAAAACTGTTTTTT; CDR3aa: CASSMTGAANEKLFF
j_gene: TRBJ1-2; d_gene: -; abundance: -; v_gene: TRBV6-5; CDR3nt: TGTGCCAGCAGTTCCCGGGTTGGGGGCTACACCTTC; CDR3aa: CASSSRVGGYTF
j_gene: TRBJ1-1; d_gene: TRBD1; abundance: -; v_gene: TRBV5-6; CDR3nt: TGTGCCAGCAGCTTACGGACAGGGGCCCTGAACACTGAAGCTTTCTTT; CDR3aa: CASSLRTGALNTEAFF
j_gene: TRBJ1-2; d_gene: -; abundance: -; v_gene: TRBV29-1; CDR3nt: TGCAGCGTTGCCGGTGGCTATGGCTACACCTTC; CDR3aa: CSVAGGYGYTF
j_gene: TRBJ2-5; d_gene: -; abundance: -; v_gene: TRBV14; CDR3nt: TGTGCCAGCAGCCAGGACCGGGGAGACAGGATTGGAGAGACCCAGTACTTC; CDR3aa: CASSQDRGDRIGETQYF
j_gene: TRBJ2-1; d_gene: TRBD1; abundance: -; v_gene: TRBV7-9; CDR3nt: TGTGCCAGCAGCCGGCCGACAGGGGCCACTCTCAATGAGCAGTTCTTC; CDR3aa: CASSRPTGATLNEQFF
j_gene: TRBJ2-7; d_gene: -; abundance: -; v_gene: TRBV27; CDR3nt: TGTGCCAGCAAACGGACGGGGAGAGACGAGCAGTACTTC; CDR3aa: CASKRTGRDEQYF
j_gene: TRBJ1-2; d_gene: -; abundance: -; v_gene: TRBV30; CDR3nt: TGTGCCTTACGTGGCTACACCTTC; CDR3aa: CALRGYTF
j_gene: TRBJ1-1; d_gene: -; abundance: many; v_gene: TRBV19; CDR3nt: TGTGCCAGTAGACAGTTGAACACTGAAGCTTTCTTT; CDR3aa: CASRQLNTEAFF
j_gene: TRBJ1-1; d_gene: -; abundance: few; v_gene: TRBV30; CDR3nt: TGTGCCTGGAGTGCTGGGAGGAACACTGAAGCTTTCTTT; CDR3aa: CAWSAGRNTEAFF
j_gene: TRBJ2-2; d_gene: -; abundance: -; v_gene: TRBV4-3; CDR3nt: TGCGCCAGCAGCCAAGACCCGAAACCCCCCGGGGAGCTGTTTTTT; CDR3aa: CASSQDPKPPGELFF
j_gene: TRBJ1-2; d_gene: TRBD1; abundance: -; v_gene: TRBV29-1; CDR3nt: TGCAGCGCTTCCGGGACAGGGAATCATGGCTACACCTTC; CDR3aa: CSASGTGNHGYTF